This T cell receptor beta chain emerged from a study of cytomegalovirus exposure and HLA in healthy donors. Whole-study results and caveats: In a later analysis, HLA-associated TCR beta chains were more clonally expanded than equally common others. While the bulk of TCR sequences proved rare, some public TCRs turned up in many donors. Most likely, a cluster of highly shared sequence variants arose as a sequencing artifact.

Concerning this clone: Its antigen is still unknown.

V shed 3 bases, J shed 10 bases, and the junction held 12 bases outside the gene matches. The CDR3 is 15 amino acids. Germline CDR1 is LNHNV and CDR2 is YYDKDF (reference sequence). Both 60 Vbeta primers and 13 Jbeta primers went into the PCR. Generated by immunoSEQ multiplex PCR, the TCRdb table keeps only in-frame clones and is missing some. The table records roughly 120,000 clones, roughly 73% of them present only once. The source of this sequence is a woman aged 25-40 years in good health and CMV-seronegative. The sample comprised PBMCs. The V call is TRBV15, the J call TRBJ1-1; 9 nucleotides agree with TRBD1. The CDR3 nucleotides read TGTGCCACCAGCAGCGGACAGGGGAGCTACCTGGGAGCTTTCTTT. Translation: CATSSGQGSYLGAFF.